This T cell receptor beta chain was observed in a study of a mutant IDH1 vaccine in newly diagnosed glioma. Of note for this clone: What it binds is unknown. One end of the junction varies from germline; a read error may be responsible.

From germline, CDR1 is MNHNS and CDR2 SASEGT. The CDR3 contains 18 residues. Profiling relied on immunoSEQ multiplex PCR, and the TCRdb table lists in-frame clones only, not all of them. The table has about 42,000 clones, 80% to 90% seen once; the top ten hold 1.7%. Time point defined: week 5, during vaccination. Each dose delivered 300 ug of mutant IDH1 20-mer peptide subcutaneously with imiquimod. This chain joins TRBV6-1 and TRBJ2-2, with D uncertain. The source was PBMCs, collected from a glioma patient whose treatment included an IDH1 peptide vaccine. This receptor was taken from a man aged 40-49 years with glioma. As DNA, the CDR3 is TGTGCCAGCATTGAAAGCCCCCGGACCTTCAAGAACACCGGGGAGCTGTTTTTT. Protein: CASIESPRTFKNTGELFF.